This is a list of T cell receptor beta chains from one sample in a study of beta chain features in type 1 diabetes. Repertoires were generated with immunoSEQ multiplex PCR, while TCRdb's copy carries only in-frame clones and drops some. The data show nearly 250,000 clones, less than 15% seen once. Source material: naive CD4+ T cells from blood. The receptors derive from a woman in her 40s in good health. CDR3s include the opening cysteine and the closing phenylalanine or tryptophan. Fields, in order: V gene, clone size, J gene, D gene, CDR3 DNA, CDR3 protein. The D gene is left open where the match is weak. Where a row states a size, it is once, few, many or the class of an expanded clone; other rows omit it.

TRBV5-4	once	TRBJ1-1	.	TGTGCCAGCAGCCCCGGCCAGGGGAACACTGAAGCTTTCTTT	CASSPGQGNTEAFF
TRBV7-9	few	TRBJ1-1	TRBD1	TGTGCCAGCAGCTTACCAGGGGGCGGCTATTTAGACACTGAAGCTTTCTTT	CASSLPGGGYLDTEAFF
TRBV6-5	few	TRBJ2-2	.	TGTGCCAGCAGTTTCAGGGAAGTCGGGGAGCTGTTTTTT	CASSFREVGELFF
TRBV6-6	few	TRBJ1-1	.	TGTGCCAGCAGCCCTGGGCCTAACACTGAAGCTTTCTTT	CASSPGPNTEAFF
TRBV4-3	few	TRBJ2-5	TRBD1	TGCGCCAGCAGCCACGGACAGGGGTCAGAGACCCAGTACTTC	CASSHGQGSETQYF
TRBV28	few	TRBJ2-1	TRBD2	TGTGCCAGCAGCTTAGCGGGTACTGAGCAGTTCTTC	CASSLAGTEQFF
TRBV7-9	.	TRBJ1-2	.	TGTGCCAGCAGCCCTAGTACGGTCAGGGGCTATGGCTACACCTTC	CASSPSTVRGYGYTF
TRBV7-2	.	TRBJ1-1	TRBD1	TGTGCCAGCAGCCAGACAGGGGCTGAAGCTTTCTTT	CASSQTGAEAFF
TRBV5-1	.	TRBJ1-2	TRBD1	TGCGCCAGCAGCCGGACAGGCGATAACTATGGCTACACCTTC	CASSRTGDNYGYTF
TRBV7-6	.	TRBJ1-1	TRBD1	TGTGCCAGCAGCTTAGTCCGGGGGGGGACAGCAAACACTGAAGCTTTCTTT	CASSLVRGGTANTEAFF